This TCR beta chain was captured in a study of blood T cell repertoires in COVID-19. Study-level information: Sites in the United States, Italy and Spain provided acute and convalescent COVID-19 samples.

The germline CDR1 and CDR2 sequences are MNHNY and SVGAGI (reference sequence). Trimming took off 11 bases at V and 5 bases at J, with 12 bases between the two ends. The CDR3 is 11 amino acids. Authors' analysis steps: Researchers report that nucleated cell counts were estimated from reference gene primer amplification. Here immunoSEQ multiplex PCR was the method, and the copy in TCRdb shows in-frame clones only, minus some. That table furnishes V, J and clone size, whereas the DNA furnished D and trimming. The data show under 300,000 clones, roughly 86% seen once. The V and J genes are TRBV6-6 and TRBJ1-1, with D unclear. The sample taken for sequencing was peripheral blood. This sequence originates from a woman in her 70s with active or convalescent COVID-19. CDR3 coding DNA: TGTGCCCCTTGGAGAGGGACTGAAGCTTTCTTT. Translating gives CAPWRGTEAFF.